Shown below are 30 T cell receptor beta chains from a single sample sequenced in a study of blood T cell repertoires in COVID-19 (TCRdb year 2020). The library was produced with the immunoSEQ multiplex PCR assay. TCRdb took over this immuneACCESS table, retaining in-frame rearrangements with V and J assigned. Such tables are incomplete; in checked studies, under half of the missing clones stem from an unresolved V gene, and the remainder is unexplained. The sample contains some 160,000 clones, approximately 84% of them found a single time. The biggest ten clones account for approximately 15% of the sample. Source material: peripheral blood. Receptor source: a woman at least 80 years old with acute or convalescent COVID-19.

J is TRBJ2-5 and V is TRBV27; TRBD2 agrees at 13 bases. V trimming: 5 bases; J trimming: 5 bases; junction bases outside the gene matches: 5. Per the germline V gene, CDR1 is MNHEY and CDR2 is SMNVEV (reference sequence). The length of the CDR3 is 15 residues. CDR3 loop: CASSPGLAGEETQYF. In DNA form, the CDR3 reads TGTGCCAGCAGTCCCGGACTAGCGGGAGAGGAGACCCAGTACTTC.

The CDR3 sequence: CASSTGQADYGYTF. DNA for the CDR3: TGCGCCAGCAGCACCGGACAGGCGGATTATGGCTACACCTTC. This chain links TRBV5-1 with TRBJ1-2; TRBD1 matches at 7 bases. Looked up from germline, CDR1 is SGHRS and CDR2 is YFSETQ. After removal of 4 bases from V and 5 bases from J, the junction contained 8 bases not matched to a gene. The CDR3 spans 14 residues.

The chain carries TRBV4-2 and TRBJ2-2; 10 bases map to TRBD2. Germline-derived CDR1 and CDR2 are LGHNA and YNFKEQ. The CDR3 length is 19 residues. Trimming removed 1 base from V and 7 bases from J; junction bases left unmatched: 15. The CDR3 protein is CASSQATGLAGGLGGELFF. The CDR3 DNA reads TGTGCCAGCAGCCAAGCCACGGGGTTAGCGGGAGGATTGGGCGGGGAGCTGTTTTTT.

Here the CDR3 reads CASSNSGNPEETQYF. CDR3 nucleotide sequence: TGCGCCAGCAGTAACTCCGGGAATCCCGAGGAGACCCAGTACTTC. This sequence joins TRBV5-1 and TRBJ2-5, with D tentatively TRBD2 (5 bases). The CDR3 totals 15 residues. The germline V and J ends were trimmed by 5 bases and 5 bases, with 19 bases remaining between them. Germline values: CDR1 SGHRS, CDR2 YFSETQ.

The V call is TRBV30, the J call TRBJ2-3; no reliable D call. Germline V gene sequence: CDR1 GTSNPN, CDR2 SVGIG (reference sequence). V was pared by 0 bases and J by 3 bases, with 13 bases between. This CDR3 region has 15 residues. The CDR3 region is CAWSVVTATTDTQYF. CDR3 bases: TGTGCCTGGAGTGTTGTCACAGCTACTACAGATACGCAGTATTTT.

This sequence joins TRBV11-2 and TRBJ2-5; D possibly corresponds to TRBD2 (5 bases). CDR3 length: 12 residues. V was shortened by 5 bases and J by 4 bases, with 8 bases between the two germline ends. CDR1 and CDR2 (germline): SGHAT, FQNNGV. CDR3 residues: CASSQEGETQYF. CDR3 sequence (DNA): TGTGCCAGCAGCCAAGAGGGAGAGACCCAGTACTTC.

The chain recombines TRBV2 with TRBJ2-3; 7 positions match TRBD1. The V gene end was trimmed by 6 bases and the J gene end by 3 bases; junction bases not matched to a gene: 12. Germline CDR1 reads SNHLY; CDR2 reads FYNNEI. This CDR3 spans 16 amino acids. CDR3 in DNA: TGTGCCAGCAGACCAACAGGGGCGGATCATACAGATACGCAGTATTTT. This gives the protein CASRPTGADHTDTQYF.

The chain uses TRBV19 and TRBJ1-1, with D perhaps matching TRBD1 (5 bases). The V end lost 4 bases, the J end lost 11 bases, and 23 bases lay between the germline ends. The germline V gene encodes CDR1 LNHDA and CDR2 SQIVND (reference sequence). CDR3 size: 15 residues. This chain's CDR3 is CASSRGVQGGTRAFF. DNA of the CDR3: TGTGCCAGTAGTAGGGGGGTCCAGGGCGGTACCCGGGCTTTCTTT.

The chain couples TRBV5-1 to TRBJ1-4; no clear D gene. The germline V gene has CDR1 SGHRS and CDR2 YFSETQ. The CDR3 contains 16 residues. Deletions cut 0 bases from V and 8 bases from J, with 17 bases between. CDR3 coding DNA: TGCGCCAGCAGCTTGGCCCTCGGAGATTCAAACGAAAAACTGTTTTTT. Protein product: CASSLALGDSNEKLFF.

This clone was counted a single time. The V gene is TRBV4-2, the J gene TRBJ2-7; possibly TRBD2 for D (5 bases). From germline, CDR1 is LGHNA and CDR2 YNFKEQ. The CDR3 has 16 amino acids. The V end lost 0 bases, the J end lost 0 bases, and 12 bases lay between the germline ends. The CDR3 region has the DNA TGTGCCAGCAGCCAAGATATCGGGAAGACCTCCTACGAGCAGTACTTC. It specifies CASSQDIGKTSYEQYF.

The V and J genes are TRBV12-3 or TRBV12-4 and TRBJ1-1, with D perhaps TRBD1 (6 bases). This CDR3 spans 13 amino acids. Trimming left V 5 bases short and J 4 bases short, with 11 bases between. The CDR3 DNA follows: TGTGCCAGCAGTCCACAGGGTTTCACTGAAGCTTTCTTT. As protein: CASSPQGFTEAFF.

The J gene is TRBJ1-5, the V gene TRBV6-5, with TRBD1 matching 8 bases. V lost 2 bases to trimming and J lost 11 bases; unmatched junction nucleotides: 5. CDR1 MNHEY and CDR2 SVGAGI come from the germline V gene. This CDR3 spans 13 amino acids. The CDR3: CASSYRQGTAQHF. The CDR3 DNA reads as TGTGCCAGCAGTTACCGACAGGGGACGGCCCAGCATTTT.

This sequence joins TRBV9 and TRBJ1-2; the D gene is possibly TRBD1 (6 bases). The germline V gene encodes CDR1 SGDLS and CDR2 YYNGEE. Deletions cut 0 bases from V and 2 bases from J, with 14 bases between. The CDR3 is 16 residues long. CDR3 sequence reads: CASSVVRGRRNYGYTF. CDR3 sequence (DNA): TGTGCCAGCAGCGTAGTAAGGGGGAGAAGGAACTATGGCTACACCTTC.

The chain joins TRBV6-5 to TRBJ1-2; a possible D gene is TRBD1 (5 bases). The CDR3 covers 14 residues. The germline V and J ends were trimmed by 5 bases and 6 bases, with 16 bases remaining between them. Germline V CDR1 and CDR2: MNHEY, SVGAGI. CDR3 region: CASSPRQSSDGYTF. The CDR3 DNA sequence: TGTGCCAGCAGTCCCCGACAGTCCTCTGATGGCTACACCTTC.

The chain joins TRBV7-8 to TRBJ2-3; maybe TRBD2 (5 bases). The germline CDR1 and CDR2 sequences are SGHVS and FQNEAQ. The CDR3 sequence is 15 residues long. V lost 0 bases and J 4 bases, leaving 11 bases between the germline ends. The CDR3, as DNA: TGTGCCAGCAGCTTAGCCCTCCGGGGTTCAGATACGCAGTATTTT. This codes for CASSLALRGSDTQYF.

This clone was recorded many times. The V call is TRBV13, the J call TRBJ2-7, with 12 bases lining up with TRBD2. J gave up 6 bases and V 4 bases, and 4 bases lay outside the gene matches. The CDR3 loop spans 14 amino acids. Germline CDR1 is PRHDT and CDR2 is FYEKMQ (reference sequence). The CDR3 bases are TGTGCCAGCAGCTCGACTAGCGGGGGCCTCGAGCAGTACTTC. It is translated as CASSSTSGGLEQYF.

The V and J genes are TRBV6-1 and TRBJ1-5, with D possibly being TRBD1 (6 bases). The CDR3 spans 15 residues. Germline CDR1 MNHNS, CDR2 SASEGT. Trimming pared 0 bases from V and 8 bases from J, leaving 14 bases between. This CDR3 is CASSEAGALLEPQHF. CDR3 DNA sequence: TGTGCCAGCAGTGAAGCGGGGGCCCTGTTGGAGCCCCAGCATTTT.

The chain carries TRBV29-1 and TRBJ1-4; tentatively, D is TRBD1 (6 bases). V was cut by 4 bases and J by 8 bases, with 17 bases left in between. There are 14 residues in the CDR3. The germline V gene encodes CDR1 SQVTM and CDR2 ANQGSEA. This chain's CDR3 is CSVGYRAKREKLFF. CDR3 in DNA: TGCAGCGTTGGTTACAGGGCCAAAAGGGAAAAACTGTTTTTT.

V is TRBV30 and J is TRBJ1-2; 8 nucleotides match TRBD1. CDR1 is GTSNPN and CDR2 is SVGIG in the germline V gene (reference sequence). V was pared by 4 bases and J by 4 bases, with 2 bases of the junction left unmatched. The CDR3 is 12 amino acids. CDR3 in DNA: TGTGCCTGGACCACAGGGGGCTATGGCTACACCTTC. It is translated as CAWTTGGYGYTF.

This clone was recorded only once. This chain joins TRBV3-1 (or the pseudogene TRBV3-2) and TRBJ2-3, with 7 bases aligning to TRBD2. Germline values: CDR1 LGHDT, CDR2 YNNKEL (reference sequence). This CDR3 contains 17 residues. V was pared by 0 bases and J by 0 bases, with 6 bases of the junction left unmatched. The CDR3 loop reads CASSQDWRGGSTDTQYF. CDR3 nucleotides: TGTGCCAGCAGCCAAGATTGGCGCGGGGGTAGCACAGATACGCAGTATTTT.

The chain recombines TRBV30 with TRBJ2-2; a possible D gene is TRBD1 (6 bases). Trimming stripped 0 bases from V and 4 bases from J, with 15 bases between. Germline assignment: CDR1 GTSNPN and CDR2 SVGIG (reference sequence). This CDR3 comprises 16 residues. The CDR3: CAWSVRAGAITGELFF. In DNA form, the CDR3 reads TGTGCCTGGAGTGTACGGGCAGGGGCCATCACCGGGGAGCTGTTTTTT.

This sequence joins TRBV3-1 (or the pseudogene TRBV3-2) and TRBJ2-1; 9 bases line up with TRBD2. This CDR3 spans 15 amino acids. V lost 0 bases to trimming and J lost 15 bases; unmatched junction nucleotides: 12. Germline lookup yields CDR1 LGHDT and CDR2 YNNKEL (reference sequence). This CDR3 reads CASSQEGAGGPPPFF. The CDR3 DNA follows: TGTGCCAGCAGCCAAGAAGGAGCGGGGGGCCCCCCCCCGTTCTTC.

The rearrangement uses TRBV30 and TRBJ2-3; 8 bases are a match to TRBD2. From germline, CDR1 is GTSNPN and CDR2 SVGIG (reference sequence). This CDR3 has 15 amino acids. V was pared by 3 bases and J by 2 bases, with 7 bases of the junction left unmatched. CDR3 sequence: CAWRTAGAFTDTQYF. As DNA, the CDR3 is TGTGCCTGGAGGACAGCGGGGGCCTTCACAGATACGCAGTATTTT.

The chain carries TRBV4-2 and TRBJ1-5; the D is unclear. CDR3 size: 14 residues. The V and J ends lost 0 bases and 5 bases respectively, with 8 bases between them. Germline V CDR1 and CDR2: LGHNA, YNFKEQ. The CDR3 is CASSQDRYDQPQHF. DNA of the CDR3: TGTGCCAGCAGCCAAGACAGGTACGATCAGCCCCAGCATTTT.

This sequence joins TRBV11-3 and TRBJ2-7; 9 positions match TRBD2. The CDR3 runs to 14 residues. V gave up 1 base and J gave up 6 bases; unmatched junction bases: 4. Looked up from germline, CDR1 is SGHNT and CDR2 is YENEEA. CDR3 residues: CASSLGLAGSEQYF. CDR3 bases: TGTGCCAGCAGCTTAGGGCTAGCGGGAAGCGAGCAGTACTTC.

The rearrangement joins TRBV19 to TRBJ2-7, with a possible D match to TRBD2 (5 bases). CDR1 and CDR2 from the germline V gene are LNHDA and SQIVND (reference sequence). The V end lost 5 bases, the J end lost 3 bases, and 23 bases lay between the germline ends. The CDR3 is 17 amino acids. In DNA, the CDR3 is TGTGCCAGTAGTGGGAGCCACGGGTCTCCTGCAAGCTACGAGCAGTACTTC. Translation: CASSGSHGSPASYEQYF.

This chain joins TRBV7-9 and TRBJ2-7; D unresolved. Germline-derived CDR1 and CDR2 are SEHNR and FQNEAQ (reference sequence). V was clipped by 11 bases and J by 2 bases, with 22 bases between them. The length of the CDR3 is 15 residues. The CDR3 coding sequence is TGTGCCTCCCTCCCTTACCCAAGCGTAACCTACGAGCAGTACTTC. This translates into CASLPYPSVTYEQYF.

The rearrangement joins TRBV5-1 to TRBJ2-7; 7 bases match TRBD2. The trim removed 4 bases at V and 3 bases at J, leaving 10 bases unmatched. Germline CDR1 and CDR2: SGHRS and YFSETQ. This CDR3 region has 15 residues. The CDR3 spells CASSLISGTFYEQYF. The CDR3 bases are TGCGCCAGCAGCCTCATAAGCGGGACCTTCTACGAGCAGTACTTC.

The chain carries TRBV5-1 and TRBJ1-2; 7 bases fit TRBD1. Per the germline V gene, CDR1 is SGHRS and CDR2 is YFSETQ. Losses at the gene ends were 4 bases for V and 4 bases for J; bases not matched to a gene: 4. This CDR3 region has 13 residues. CDR3 in amino acids: CASSEDRIYGYTF. The CDR3 nucleotides read TGCGCCAGCAGCGAGGACAGGATCTATGGCTACACCTTC.

This sequence joins TRBV6-5 and TRBJ1-1; TRBD1 agrees at 8 bases. Germline V lookup: CDR1 MNHEY, CDR2 SVGAGI. Losses at the gene ends were 6 bases for V and 2 bases for J; bases not matched to a gene: 8. The CDR3 is 15 residues long. CDR3 loop: CASRGQGAGNTEAFF. The CDR3 DNA sequence: TGTGCCAGCAGGGGCCAGGGGGCCGGTAACACTGAAGCTTTCTTT.